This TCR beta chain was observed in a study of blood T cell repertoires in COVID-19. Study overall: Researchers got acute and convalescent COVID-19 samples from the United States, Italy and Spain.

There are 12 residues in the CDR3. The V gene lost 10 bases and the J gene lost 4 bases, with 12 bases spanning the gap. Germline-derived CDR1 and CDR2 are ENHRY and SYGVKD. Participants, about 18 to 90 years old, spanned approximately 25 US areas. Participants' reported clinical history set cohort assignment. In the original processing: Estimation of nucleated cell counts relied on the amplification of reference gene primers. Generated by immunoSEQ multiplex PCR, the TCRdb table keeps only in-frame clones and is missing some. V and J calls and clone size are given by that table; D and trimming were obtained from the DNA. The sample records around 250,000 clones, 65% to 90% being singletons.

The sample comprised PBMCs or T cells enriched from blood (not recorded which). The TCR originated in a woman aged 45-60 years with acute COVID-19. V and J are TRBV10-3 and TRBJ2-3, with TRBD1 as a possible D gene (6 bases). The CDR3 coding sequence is TGTGCCACTCAGGACAGCTCAGATACGCAGTATTTT. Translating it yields CATQDSSDTQYF.